These T cell receptor beta chains were read from a single sample in a study of T-cell memory formation after mild COVID-19. TCRdb used MiXCR to reprocess the 5' RACE reads, holding one entry per CDR3 protein. This table has 150,000 to 200,000 distinct CDR3 sequences, around 10% appearing once. What was sequenced was PBMCs or a T cell subset sorted from them (not recorded which). Receptors were obtained from a man aged 18 to 29 who had mild COVID-19 (a few samples of this study predate the infection). Cell type and time point are not known. CDR3s leave out the opening cysteine and the closing phenylalanine or tryptophan. Clone size appears in some rows only: once, few, many, or a class for an expanded clone.

TRBV4-1,TRBJ1-5,.,ASSQNTGRNQPQH
TRBV29-1,TRBJ1-1,many,SVGRALDTEAF
TRBV7-3,TRBJ2-5,few,ASSALRGPSETQY
TRBV12-3/TRBV12-4,TRBJ2-1,many,ASSLGILNEQF
TRBV6-2/TRBV6-3,TRBJ1-2,.,ASITPPLGRQTPANGYT
TRBV11-2,TRBJ1-6,.,ASSSLRGLGSPLH
TRBV20-1,TRBJ2-1,few,SVERGPSSYNEQF
TRBV29-1,TRBJ1-2,many,SVEQGRRYGYT
TRBV4-1,TRBJ1-1,few,ASSQVGDRDTEAF
TRBV4-3,TRBJ2-4,few,ASSQEGAAAKNIQY
TRBV7-8,TRBJ1-2,.,ASSASSVVGYT
TRBV4-3,TRBJ1-1,many,ASSPTTGRTEAF
TRBV27,TRBJ1-1,.,AYRGVMAF
TRBV6-5,TRBJ2-5,few,ASSSTRVTETQY
TRBV12-3/TRBV12-4,TRBJ1-4,few,ASSLTGQGRKLF
TRBV5-1,TRBJ1-4,.,ASSGTGTAYEKLF
TRBV29-1,TRBJ2-5,.,SVDRRTGGETQY
TRBV2,TRBJ1-6,.,ASREQGTPSPLH
TRBV5-1,TRBJ1-1,.,ASSHDRPNTEAF
TRBV2,TRBJ2-4,.,ASRRAKNIQY
TRBV7-2,TRBJ2-3,.,ASSPGGDTDTQY
TRBV27,TRBJ2-7,few,ASSYRGRPYEQY
TRBV5-1,TRBJ1-2,few,ASSLAWTGEKGGYT
TRBV4-2,TRBJ2-3,.,ASSQDRAGGTDTQY
TRBV5-4,TRBJ1-2,.,ASSLNSRANYGYT
TRBV4-1,TRBJ1-1,few,ASSQEITWAAEAF
TRBV5-1,TRBJ2-3,many,ASSLARGGGASTDTQY
TRBV5-4,TRBJ1-1,.,ASSWDRVTEAF
TRBV7-7,TRBJ2-1,.,ASSLGSGDEQF
TRBV5-1,TRBJ2-1,many,ASSLGGAGGYEQF
TRBV12-3/TRBV12-4,TRBJ1-2,few,ASSRTPNYGYT
TRBV6-2/TRBV6-3,TRBJ2-6,few,ASTRGGAGANVLT
TRBV5-1,TRBJ1-2,few,ASSPRGTNGYT
TRBV6-5,TRBJ2-3,few,ASSYPRQGRYGTDTQY
TRBV15,TRBJ1-2,.,ATSRDLTGWSGYT
TRBV6-2/TRBV6-3,TRBJ2-7,.,ASSSHSGGTSYEQY
TRBV6-2/TRBV6-3,TRBJ2-7,many,ASSYRGMGYEQY
TRBV10-3,TRBJ2-1,many,AISEASTGQEQF
TRBV28,TRBJ2-1,few,ASSLTGQSYNEQF
TRBV18,TRBJ1-1,.,ASSPSSRRAKGNTEAF